These 10 T cell receptor beta chains share one sample of origin, sequenced in a study of CD8+CD57+ T cells in acquired aplastic anemia (dated by TCRdb to 2017 to 2018). The instrument was an Illumina HiSeq 2000. Profiling of TCR beta VDJ combinations and CDR3 sequences used genomic DNA as the template. TCRdb ran its own pipeline on the public reads, namely fastp trimming at Q25 and MiXCR clone calling, and kept in-frame beta chains. CDR3 protein duplicates are merged, each entry listing the most common genes and DNA. This sample comprises approximately 160,000 distinct CDR3 sequences, around 43% of them detected only once. Under 3.5% of the sample lies in the top ten. The patients picked for sequencing were ones in whom flow cytometry had shown an expansion of CD8+CD57+ cells. The sequenced sample consisted of sorted CD4+, CD8+, or CD8+CD57+ T cells (not recorded which) from PBMCs. The receptor source for this set is a human donor with aplastic anemia.

This clonotype was detected many times. The chain has TRBV6-5 and TRBJ1-2, with 10 bases that match TRBD1. The J segment lost 8 bases and the V segment lost 4 bases, leaving 7 bases of the junction unmatched. This CDR3 is 14 amino acids long. The germline V gene encodes CDR1 MNHEY and CDR2 SVGAGI. The CDR3 region is CASSSGTGAYGYTF. DNA for the CDR3: TGTGCCAGCAGTTCCGGGACAGGGGCGTACGGCTACACCTTC.

In regard to this clonotype: A single base separates this from a much larger clone, so it may be a read error. The chain joins TRBV4-3 to TRBJ2-3, with 8 bases matching TRBD1. The CDR3 is 15 amino acids. Germline CDR1 reads LGHNA; CDR2 reads YSLEER. V lost 4 bases and J lost 0; bases outside the gene matches: 3. CDR3 bases: TGCGCCAGCAGCCCCAACAGGGGGAGCACAGATACGCAGTATTTT. It yields the protein CASSPNRGSTDTQYF.

The rearrangement uses TRBV10-3 and TRBJ1-2, with TRBD1 as a possible D gene (6 bases). V was clipped by 0 bases and J by 8 bases, with 10 bases between them. Germline CDR1 and CDR2: ENHRY and SYGVKD. This CDR3 spans 13 amino acids. The CDR3 region is CAISESEQGGYTF. In nucleotides, the CDR3 is TGTGCCATCAGTGAGTCTGAACAGGGCGGCTACACCTTC.

This clonotype was observed a single time. The CDR3 nucleotides read TGTGCCAGCAGTCAACAGGGAGGAAATCAGCCCCAGCATTTT. Encoded protein: CASSQQGGNQPQHF. This chain connects TRBV25-1 to TRBJ1-5, with a weak D call TRBD1 (6 bases). The CDR3 runs to 14 residues. Deletions cut 5 bases from V and 4 bases from J, with 12 bases between. Germline V CDR1 and CDR2: MGHDK, SYGVNS.

The chain joins TRBV19 to TRBJ2-7; D remains ambiguous. The germline V and J ends were trimmed by 3 bases and 2 bases, with 8 bases remaining between them. This CDR3 has 13 residues. Germline loops: CDR1 LNHDA, CDR2 SQIVND (reference sequence). CDR3 bases: TGTGCCAGTAGTATCGCCCTGGCCTACGAGCAGTACTTC. Its translation: CASSIALAYEQYF.

This clonotype was counted only a few times. This chain joins TRBV11-1 and TRBJ2-1; D unclear. V lost 5 bases and J 5 bases, leaving 16 bases between the germline ends. The CDR3 length is 15 residues. Germline CDR1 is SGHAT and CDR2 is FQDESV (reference sequence). In DNA form, the CDR3 reads TGTGCCAGCAGCCCCCCCTCAAGAAGGGACAATGAGCAGTTCTTC. Protein sequence: CASSPPSRRDNEQFF.

This clonotype was counted at least ten times. The chain is built from TRBV24-1 and TRBJ1-1, with no clear D. Trimming removed 0 bases from V and 1 base from J, with 5 bases in between. The CDR3 length is 14 residues. CDR1 and CDR2 from the germline V gene are KGHDR and SFDVKD. CDR3 protein: CATSDLESNTEAFF. CDR3 nucleotide sequence: TGTGCCACCAGTGATTTGGAATCGAACACTGAAGCTTTCTTT.

The V and J genes are TRBV7-9 and TRBJ2-7; 8 bases map to TRBD1. The germline CDR1 and CDR2 sequences are SEHNR and FQNEAQ (reference sequence). This CDR3 spans 14 amino acids. The J segment lost 4 bases and the V segment lost 3 bases, leaving 5 bases of the junction unmatched. The CDR3: CASSLEQGVYEQYV. The CDR3 bases are TGTGCCAGCAGCTTGGAACAGGGGGTTTACGAGCAGTACGTC.

CDR3 sequence: CASQRQGPDGYTF. DNA for the CDR3: TGTGCCAGTCAAAGACAGGGACCAGATGGCTACACCTTC. V usage is TRBV19 and J usage is TRBJ1-2; 7 positions agree with TRBD1. J was trimmed by 6 bases and V by 8 bases; bases with no gene match: 9. Per germline, CDR1 LNHDA and CDR2 SQIVND (reference sequence). This CDR3 is built from 13 residues. The full variable domain, completed using reference TRBV19 and TRBJ1-2, is DGGITQSPKYLFRKEGQNVTLSCEQNLNHDAMYWYRQDPGQGLRLIYYSQIVNDFQKGDIAEGYSVSREKKESFPLTVTSAQKNPTAFYLCASQRQGPDGYTFGSGTRLTVV.

The sample holds many counts of this clonotype. The chain has TRBV12-3 or TRBV12-4 and TRBJ1-2; TRBD1 might be the D (5 bases). The CDR3 has 14 residues. Trimming removed 5 bases at V and 5 bases at J, with 15 bases between. The CDR3: CASSPGRSSYGYTF. CDR3 DNA: TGTGCCAGCAGTCCGGGACGGTCGTCATATGGCTACACCTTC.